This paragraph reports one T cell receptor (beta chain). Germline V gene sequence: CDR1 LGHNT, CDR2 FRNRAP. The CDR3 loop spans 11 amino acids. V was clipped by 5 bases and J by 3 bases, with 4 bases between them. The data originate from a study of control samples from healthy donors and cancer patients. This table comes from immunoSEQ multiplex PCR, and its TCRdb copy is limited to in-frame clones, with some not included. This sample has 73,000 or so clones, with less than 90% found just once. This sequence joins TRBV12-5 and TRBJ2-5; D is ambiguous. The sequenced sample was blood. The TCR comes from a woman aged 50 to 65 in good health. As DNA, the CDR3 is TGTGCTAGTGGTCCTAAAGAGACCCAGTACTTC. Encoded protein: CASGPKETQYF.